This entry concerns a single TCR beta chain. Its target is unknown. The V gene end was trimmed by 6 bases and the J gene end by 9 bases; junction bases not matched to a gene: 7. This CDR3 has 14 amino acids. Per germline, CDR1 SNHLY and CDR2 FYNNEI. These data come from a study of cytomegalovirus exposure and HLA in healthy donors. In the study overall: Among the roughly 430 genotyped donors, 70% to 85% were placed in the Caucasian-associated ancestry cluster.

Healthy donors of bone marrow made up the group. Vbeta (60) and Jbeta (13) primers were used in the PCR. The repertoire was sequenced with immunoSEQ multiplex PCR; TCRdb's copy has only in-frame clones and lacks some. The table records about 95,000 clones, 77% of them present only once. Study results and limitations: Among the sequence variants, a highly shared cluster was likely an artifact of sequencing.

Sequencing was performed on PBMCs. This receptor was taken from a woman between 40 and 55 years old in good health and CMV-seronegative. The chain employs TRBV2 and TRBJ1-6, with 8 bases that match TRBD1. In nucleotides, the CDR3 is TGTGCCAGCAGGACGGACAGGGTGGGTTCACCCCTCCACTTT. Translating it yields CASRTDRVGSPLHF.